One and the same sample provided the 24 T cell receptor beta chains below, sequenced in a study of blood T cell repertoires in COVID-19. This table comes from immunoSEQ multiplex PCR, and its TCRdb copy is limited to in-frame clones, with some not included. Here the sample spans more than 50,000 clones, about three quarters being singletons. The specimen sequenced was peripheral blood. The receptor set was obtained from a woman at least 80 years old with acute or convalescent COVID-19.

This chain connects TRBV10-1 to TRBJ2-1, with 11 bases lining up with TRBD2. In germline, CDR1 is WNHNN, CDR2 SYGVQD (reference sequence). This CDR3 has 19 amino acids. V was pared by 3 bases and J by 0 bases, with 10 bases of the junction left unmatched. The CDR3 loop is CASSEFGLAGKNSYNEQFF. The CDR3 DNA reads TGCGCCAGCAGTGAATTTGGACTAGCGGGTAAAAACTCCTACAATGAGCAGTTCTTC.

This chain links TRBV11-1 with TRBJ2-5; D possibly corresponds to TRBD2 (5 bases). This CDR3 has 14 residues. Germline values: CDR1 SGHAT, CDR2 FQDESV (reference sequence). V was shortened by 0 bases and J by 5 bases, with 10 bases between the two germline ends. DNA of the CDR3: TGTGCCAGCAGCTTAGCGGGAGCCGGGGAGACCCAGTACTTC. Residues: CASSLAGAGETQYF.

J is TRBJ1-1 and V is TRBV19; possible D gene TRBD1, 6 bases. V lost 5 bases to trimming and J lost 5 bases, with 18 bases between them. The CDR3 length is 15 residues. Germline CDR1 LNHDA, CDR2 SQIVND (reference sequence). The CDR3 sequence: CASSPNRVEETEAFF. The DNA for the CDR3 is TGTGCCAGTAGTCCAAACAGGGTAGAGGAAACTGAAGCTTTCTTT.

The chain is built from TRBV3-1 (or the pseudogene TRBV3-2) and TRBJ2-5, with 16 bases fitting TRBD2. Germline V gene data show CDR1 as LGHDT and CDR2 as YNNKEL (reference sequence). There are 17 residues in the CDR3. With V trimmed by 4 bases and J by 5 bases, 7 bases remained unmatched. The CDR3 DNA follows: TGTGCCAGCAGCCGCGGGACTAGCGGGAGGGGGCTGGAGACCCAGTACTTC. Its translation is CASSRGTSGRGLETQYF.

The CDR3 spells CAWSPGLAVYNEQFF. The CDR3 DNA reads TGTGCCTGGAGCCCCGGACTAGCGGTATACAATGAGCAGTTCTTC. The V and J genes are TRBV30 and TRBJ2-1, with 10 bases identical to TRBD2. The CDR3 is 15 residues long. The ends lost 3 bases at V and 4 bases at J; junction bases unmatched: 6. Germline CDR1 is GTSNPN and CDR2 is SVGIG (reference sequence).

The CDR3 DNA reads TGTGCCAGCAGTTTATCTTTTGGATCGGAGGGAGAGTATGGCTACACCTTC. Translating it yields CASSLSFGSEGEYGYTF. V is TRBV27 and J is TRBJ1-2; D call uncertain. Per germline, CDR1 MNHEY and CDR2 SMNVEV (reference sequence). With 0 bases removed from V and 5 bases from J, the gap between germline ends came to 19 bases. CDR3 size: 17 residues.

This chain links TRBV5-1 with TRBJ1-4, with D hard to call. Trimming left V 0 bases short and J 10 bases short, with 19 bases between. Germline V gene sequence: CDR1 SGHRS, CDR2 YFSETQ. The CDR3 loop spans 16 amino acids. The CDR3 coding sequence is TGCGCCAGCAGCTTGGATCCAGTTGCCCACCGAGGAAAACTGTTTTTT. Translating it yields CASSLDPVAHRGKLFF.

The rearrangement joins TRBV11-1 to TRBJ1-1; a possible D gene is TRBD1 (6 bases). The CDR3 is made up of 15 amino acids. Germline V gene data show CDR1 as SGHAT and CDR2 as FQDESV (reference sequence). Trimming left V 4 bases short and J 5 bases short, with 17 bases between. CDR3 coding DNA: TGTGCCAGCAGCTCCCGTGACAGGCGCCTTACTGAAGCTTTCTTT. Its translation: CASSSRDRRLTEAFF. The full variable domain, completed using reference TRBV11-1 and TRBJ1-1, is EAEVAQSPRYKITEKSQAVAFWCDPISGHATLYWYRQILGQGPELLVQFQDESVVDDSQLPKDRFSAERLKGVDSTLKIQPAELGDSAMYLCASSSRDRRLTEAFFGQGTRLTVV.

The chain employs TRBV2 and TRBJ2-1; 7 bases line up with TRBD1. The CDR3 has 15 amino acids. Germline CDR1 reads SNHLY; CDR2 reads FYNNEI. Trimming at V came to 5 bases and at J to 1 base, leaving 5 bases not matched to a gene. The CDR3 region has the DNA TGTGCCAGCAGTAGTACAGGGGTATCCTACAATGAGCAGTTCTTC. Amino acid sequence: CASSSTGVSYNEQFF.

This clone was seen a few times. The V gene is TRBV2, the J gene TRBJ1-5; D gene unclear. The CDR3 runs 15 residues. Germline assignment: CDR1 SNHLY and CDR2 FYNNEI. The V and J ends lost 1 base and 0 bases respectively, with 7 bases between them. The CDR3 spells CASSEGADSNQPQHF. The DNA of the CDR3 is TGTGCCAGCAGTGAAGGGGCAGATAGCAATCAGCCCCAGCATTTT.

The CDR3 reads CASSASVNTDTQYF. CDR3 nucleotide sequence: TGTGCCAGTAGTGCCTCGGTCAACACAGATACGCAGTATTTT. The chain carries TRBV19 and TRBJ2-3; D call uncertain. Germline V gives CDR1 LNHDA, CDR2 SQIVND (reference sequence). The CDR3 consists of 14 residues. Trimming took 5 bases from V and 2 from J, leaving 11 bases between them.

J is TRBJ2-1 and V is TRBV7-8; TRBD2 is a possible D gene (7 bases). Germline CDR1 is SGHVS and CDR2 is FQNEAQ. Trimming took off 5 bases at V and 3 bases at J, with 17 bases between the two ends. This CDR3 is 16 amino acids long. The CDR3 region has the DNA TGTGCCAGCAGCCCTAAAGAAGGGGGGGGCTACAATGAGCAGTTCTTC. Amino acid sequence: CASSPKEGGGYNEQFF.

The chain employs TRBV24-1 and TRBJ2-1; D might be TRBD2 (6 bases). Germline lookup yields CDR1 KGHDR and CDR2 SFDVKD. The V end lost 3 bases, the J end lost 12 bases, and 23 bases lay between the germline ends. The CDR3 is made up of 16 amino acids. Here the CDR3 reads CATSDPGARRFGVQFF. For the CDR3, the DNA is TGTGCCACCAGTGATCCGGGAGCTAGGAGGTTCGGTGTGCAGTTCTTC.

This clone has a single count. V usage is TRBV28 and J usage is TRBJ2-1, with TRBD2 matching 9 bases. Germline V gene data show CDR1 as MDHEN and CDR2 as SYDVKM. With 3 bases clipped from V and 2 bases from J, the junction kept 2 bases outside the gene matches. The CDR3 sequence is 15 residues long. As DNA, the CDR3 is TGTGCCAGCAGTTTTGGCGGGAGGGCCTACAATGAGCAGTTCTTC. This gives the protein CASSFGGRAYNEQFF.

V gene TRBV7-2 combines with J gene TRBJ1-5, with 7 bases lining up with TRBD1. V shed 3 bases and J 5 bases; nucleotides not matched to a gene: 7. This CDR3 is 15 amino acids long. Germline CDR1 SGHTA, CDR2 FQGNSA. The CDR3 DNA reads TGTGCCAGCAGCTTTCTTGACAGGGTGGATCAGCCCCAGCATTTT. Its protein product is CASSFLDRVDQPQHF.

This rearrangement joins TRBV16 to TRBJ2-1, with TRBD2 identical over 12 bases. The CDR3 has 15 residues. CDR1 is KGHSY, CDR2 FQNENV, per germline. The J segment lost 6 bases and the V segment lost 0 bases, leaving 0 bases of the junction unmatched. The CDR3 region has the DNA TGTGCCAGCAGCCAATCGGGACTAGCGGGCAATGAGCAGTTCTTC. The encoded protein is CASSQSGLAGNEQFF.

V is TRBV5-1 and J is TRBJ2-7; D may be TRBD2 (6 bases). The CDR3 runs 15 residues. CDR1 and CDR2 (germline): SGHRS, YFSETQ. Trimming stripped 4 bases from V and 3 bases from J, with 17 bases between. CDR3 nucleotides: TGCGCCAGCAGCCTAACCGGCGCGGGGCTCTACGAGCAGTACTTC. As protein: CASSLTGAGLYEQYF.

The chain carries TRBV7-3 and TRBJ1-1; 7 bases are a match to TRBD1. CDR1 and CDR2 from the germline V gene are SGHTA and FQGTGA. The CDR3 contains 14 residues. The ends lost 6 bases at V and 5 bases at J; junction bases unmatched: 9. The CDR3 here is CASSQTGVGTEAFF. In DNA form, the CDR3 reads TGTGCCAGCAGTCAAACAGGGGTGGGAACTGAAGCTTTCTTT.

This chain joins TRBV29-1 and TRBJ2-3; TRBD2 might be the D (5 bases). V lost 2 bases and J 4 bases, leaving 16 bases between the germline ends. The germline V gene has CDR1 SQVTM and CDR2 ANQGSEA. This CDR3 spans 15 amino acids. As DNA, the CDR3 is TGCAGCGTTGAATCCGGAGGCACCCCTGCAGATACGCAGTATTTT. Protein sequence: CSVESGGTPADTQYF.

The rearrangement links TRBV29-1 to TRBJ2-1; 10 nucleotides match TRBD2. Germline lookup yields CDR1 SQVTM and CDR2 ANQGSEA. Unmatched junction bases numbered 9, after V lost 6 bases and J lost 4 bases. CDR3 length: 15 amino acids. The CDR3 sequence is CSVHRTSGIYNEQFF. CDR3 nucleotides: TGCAGCGTCCACCGAACTAGCGGGATTTACAATGAGCAGTTCTTC.

The chain employs TRBV27 and TRBJ2-5, with TRBD1 as a possible D gene (5 bases). Germline V gives CDR1 MNHEY, CDR2 SMNVEV (reference sequence). V lost 8 bases to trimming and J lost 3 bases, with 22 bases between them. The CDR3 extends over 16 amino acids. The CDR3 region is CASSSYRSGLEETQYF. As DNA, the CDR3 is TGTGCCAGCTCGAGTTATAGGTCAGGGTTAGAAGAGACCCAGTACTTC.

In its sample, this clone ranks as medium-sized. CDR3 DNA: TGTGCCAGTAGGCGGGATGAGGAAAACTATGGCTACACCTTC. It is translated as CASRRDEENYGYTF. This chain links TRBV19 with TRBJ1-2; no clear D. V dropped 6 bases and J dropped 2 bases, with 13 bases sitting between them. Per the germline V gene, CDR1 is LNHDA and CDR2 is SQIVND (reference sequence). This CDR3 has 14 amino acids.

CDR3 DNA sequence: TGTGCCAGCAGCCGGACTAGCGGGAGGATCAACGAGCAGTACTTC. Its translation is CASSRTSGRINEQYF. The chain links TRBV11-2 to TRBJ2-7, with 14 bases identical to TRBD2. CDR3 size: 15 residues. The V segment lost 5 bases and the J segment 5 bases; nucleotides outside the gene matches: 5. Germline CDR1 and CDR2: SGHAT and FQNNGV.

The chain has TRBV7-3 and TRBJ2-4; weak D call: TRBD2 (6 bases). V lost 5 bases to trimming and J lost 0 bases, with 20 bases between them. The CDR3 runs to 18 residues. Germline CDR1 is SGHTA and CDR2 is FQGTGA. The CDR3 spells CASSPTGDPILAKNIQYF. Here the CDR3 DNA reads TGTGCCAGCAGCCCAACGGGGGACCCGATACTAGCCAAAAACATTCAGTACTTC.